The entry below describes one TCR beta chain. It has no known antigen specificity. Base qualities are missing; no much larger clone stands one base away. The CDR1 and CDR2 encoded by the germline V gene are SGHRS and YFSETQ. V is pruned by 5 bases and J by 4 bases, leaving 4 bases of the junction without a gene match. The cysteine opens and the phenylalanine closes a CDR3 of 14 amino acids. The DNA shown is the 42-base CDR3, in frame from base 1. The time point label corresponds to: baseline before first vaccination. Vaccinee samples were obtained from the UK trials COV001 and COV002, which included a single-blind randomized controlled phase 2/3 trial of AZD1222 (ChAdOx1 nCoV-19) in healthy adults. For TCRbeta chain sequencing, PBMC samples from trial participants were taken at day 0 and at day 28 after the second dose. This sample is part of a study of T cell responses to AZD1222 COVID-19 vaccine (dated by TCRdb to about 2021). Looking at the study overall: Because spike-specific TCR depth and breadth did not differ between the two schedules, AZD1222 recipients who got a second dose at roughly 4 weeks were pooled with those who got a second dose at roughly 12 weeks. TCR sequencing was performed for 230 to 250 trial participants, of whom about 200 were given two doses of AZD1222 and around 25 were given two doses of MenACWY control vaccine. Enrollment into the trials was organized by age into subgroups of 18-55, 56-69 and 70-plus years, and those subgroups contained roughly 140, 27 and 60 TCR-sequenced participants, respectively. Results and caveats for the whole study, not just this receptor: Only a handful of AZD1222 recipients were SARS-CoV-2 seropositive at baseline, limiting conclusions about previously exposed vaccinees. After two AZD1222 doses, both the breadth and the depth of spike-specific TCRs were significantly higher than at day 0 and than in MenACWY recipients. Participants were mostly white British, with more females than males. The authors suggested clonal diversity may have been underestimated. Because no day 14 peak-response samples were available, repertoires were characterized only after the peak T cell response. Vaccine-associated CD4 TCRs spanned the whole spike protein, with dominant responses in regions 160-218 and 743-854. Epitopes outside the regions mutated in the B.1.351 and B.1.1.7 variants were reportedly recognized by nearly half of the unique spike-specific TCRs. The 56-69-year group was small, and its depth increase did not reach significance, likely because of low power.

The CDR3 regions of human TCRbeta chains were analyzed by immunosequencing. The paper's data handling went like this. Repertoire TCRs were checked for matches against a reference library of SARS-CoV-2-specific TCRs that had been generated using the MIRA antigen-specificity platform. Breadth meant the fraction of unique TCRs that were SARS-CoV-2-associated, whereas depth meant the fraction of total T cells that were SARS-CoV-2-associated. Each spike-specific TCR was assigned to its reactive spike region and to a CD4 or CD8 class using the MIRA data. Log10-transformed breadth and depth values were compared by one-way ANOVA with Sidak's multiple comparisons tests. TCRdb took this table from immuneACCESS and kept in-frame rearrangements with V and J called. Such tables lack part of the clones; where checked against another copy, unresolved V genes explain under half of the gap, and the rest is unexplained. The DNA gave D and trimming, while V, J and clone size come from that table. The sample yields 150,000 to 200,000 clones; around 92% were counted once. In total, the top ten clones hold about 10% of the sample.

The TCR originated in an adult in good health. The rearrangement joined TRBV5-1 to TRBJ2-2, with 8 bases matching TRBD1. The sample here was peripheral blood, taken on day 0 of AZD1222 vaccination. The DNA is TGCGCCAGCAGGGGCACAGGGGGCACCGGGGAGCTGTTTTTT. Its protein product is CASRGTGGTGELFF. With the rest looked up from the reference TRBV5-1 and TRBJ2-2 genes rather than sequenced, the full variable domain is KAGVTQTPRYLIKTRGQQVTLSCSPISGHRSVSWYQQTPGQGLQFLFEYFSETQRNKGNFPGRFSGRQFSNSRSEMNVSTLELGDSALYLCASRGTGGTGELFFGEGSRLTVL.